This is a list of T cell receptor beta chains from one sample in a study of technical replicates of blood from several donors. Here immunoSEQ multiplex PCR was the method, and the copy in TCRdb shows in-frame clones only, minus some. The sample has under 80,000 clones, approximately 91% seen once. Sequenced input: T cells isolated from PBMCs. The receptor set was obtained from a human donor in good health. Some clones in this sample may be carry-over from other donors' samples. CDR3s include the opening cysteine and the closing phenylalanine or tryptophan. D genes are given only for firm matches. Not all rows give a size; the values are once, few, many and, for expanded clones, a class.

TRBJ1-5	TRBV27	.	.	CASSLEGDQPQHF	TGTGCCAGCAGTTTAGAGGGGGACCAGCCCCAGCATTTT
TRBJ2-5	TRBV2	TRBD1	.	CASRTGLQETQYF	TGTGCCAGCCGGACAGGCCTCCAAGAGACCCAGTACTTC
TRBJ1-2	TRBV5-6	TRBD1	.	CASSLKGTAYGYTF	TGCGCCAGCAGCTTGAAGGGGACAGCCTATGGCTACACCTTC
TRBJ2-5	TRBV19	.	.	CASSEGGAVETQYF	TGTGCCAGTAGTGAAGGGGGAGCGGTTGAGACCCAGTACTTC
TRBJ1-1	TRBV7-8	.	few	CASSLMDGGTEAFF	TGTGCCAGCAGCTTAATGGACGGGGGGACTGAAGCTTTCTTT
TRBJ2-6	TRBV11-2	TRBD1	.	CASRPDRGRGAGANVLTF	TGTGCCAGCAGGCCGGACAGGGGGCGCGGAGCTGGGGCCAACGTCCTGACTTTC
TRBJ2-2	TRBV21-1	.	.	CASSKPGAGELFF	TGTGCCAGCAGCAAACCGGGGGCCGGGGAGCTGTTTTTT
TRBJ2-5	TRBV5-1	.	.	CASSLSGGETQYF	TGCGCCAGCAGCTTGTCGGGCGGGGAGACCCAGTACTTC
TRBJ2-3	TRBV13	TRBD2	.	CASSLGTSGTRDTQYF	TGTGCCAGCAGCCTGGGGACTAGCGGGACAAGAGATACGCAGTATTTT
TRBJ2-5	TRBV9	.	.	CASSPSKYQETQYF	TGTGCCAGCAGCCCTTCTAAGTACCAAGAGACCCAGTACTTC
TRBJ2-3	TRBV2	.	.	CASSERGVRGFADTQYF	TGTGCCAGCAGTGAAAGGGGGGTCAGGGGGTTCGCAGATACGCAGTATTTT
TRBJ2-2	TRBV10-3	.	once	CAISWNTGELFF	TGTGCCATCTCTTGGAACACCGGGGAGCTGTTTTTT
TRBJ2-1	TRBV15	.	.	CATSRDRRGEQFF	TGTGCCACCAGCAGGGACCGACGGGGTGAGCAGTTCTTC
TRBJ2-7	TRBV5-7	.	.	CASSGYWAHKGYEQYF	TGTGCCAGCAGCGGGTATTGGGCCCATAAAGGCTACGAGCAGTACTTC